What follows describes a single TCR beta chain. What it binds is unknown. Using immunoSEQ multiplex PCR, the repertoire was profiled, and TCRdb retains in-frame clones only, with some absent. This table has about 150,000 clones, approximately 90% appearing once. The data were obtained in a study of T cell responses to AZD1222 COVID-19 vaccine. Whole-study findings and limits: Donors were chiefly white British, with a greater number of females, and clonal diversity was perhaps underestimated. Spike-specific TCR breadth and depth both grew after two AZD1222 doses. Spike as a whole was targeted by vaccine-associated CD4 TCRs, dominant at 160-218 and 743-854.

Second doses that came at about 4 or about 12 weeks were put together. This TCR was recovered from an adult who received the AZD1222 COVID-19 vaccine. This sample comprised peripheral blood, obtained 28 days after the second AZD1222 dose.

The CDR3 nucleotides are TGCGCCAGCAGCCCACAAGGACAGGGGTCCTACGAGCAGTACTTC. This gives the protein CASSPQGQGSYEQYF. This chain links TRBV4-1 with TRBJ2-7; TRBD1 matches at 9 bases. Germline CDR1 is MGHRA and CDR2 is YSYEKL. The CDR3 totals 15 residues. The trim removed 4 bases at V and 1 base at J, leaving 5 bases unmatched.